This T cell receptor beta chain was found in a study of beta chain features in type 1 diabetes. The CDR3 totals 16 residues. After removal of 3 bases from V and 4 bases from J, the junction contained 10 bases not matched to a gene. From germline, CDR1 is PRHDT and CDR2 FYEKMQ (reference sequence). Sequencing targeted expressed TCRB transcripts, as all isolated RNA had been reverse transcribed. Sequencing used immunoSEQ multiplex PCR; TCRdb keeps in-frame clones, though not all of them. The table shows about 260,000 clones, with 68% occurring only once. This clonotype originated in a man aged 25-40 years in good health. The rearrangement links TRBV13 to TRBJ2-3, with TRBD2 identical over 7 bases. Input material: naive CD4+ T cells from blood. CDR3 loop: CASSLIGLGTADTQYF. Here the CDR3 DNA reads TGTGCCAGCAGCTTGATAGGACTAGGTACGGCAGATACGCAGTATTTT.